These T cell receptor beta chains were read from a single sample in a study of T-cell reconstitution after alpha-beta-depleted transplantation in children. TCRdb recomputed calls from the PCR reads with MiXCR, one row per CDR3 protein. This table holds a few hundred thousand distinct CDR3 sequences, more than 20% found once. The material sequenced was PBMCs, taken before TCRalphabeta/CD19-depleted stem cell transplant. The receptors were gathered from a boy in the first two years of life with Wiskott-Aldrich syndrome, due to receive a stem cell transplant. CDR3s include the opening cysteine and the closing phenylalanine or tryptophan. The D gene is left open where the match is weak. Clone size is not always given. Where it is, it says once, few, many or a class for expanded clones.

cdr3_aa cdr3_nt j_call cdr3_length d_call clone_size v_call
CSGRVGTDTQYF TGCAGCGGGCGTGTGGGCACAGATACGCAGTATTTT TRBJ2-3 12 - - TRBV20-1
CASSTTGISNQPQHF TGTGCCAGCAGCACGACAGGGATCAGCAATCAGCCCCAGCATTTT TRBJ1-5 15 TRBD1 - TRBV5-6
CASSLSAAEQYF TGTGCCAGCAGTTTATCGGCGGCCGAGCAGTACTTC TRBJ2-7 12 - few TRBV12-3/TRBV12-4
CATSDPGLAGGRDTQYF TGTGCCACCAGTGACCCGGGACTAGCGGGAGGACGAGATACGCAGTATTTT TRBJ2-3 17 TRBD2 - TRBV24-1
CASSGLAGVDEQLF TGCGCCAGCAGCGGACTAGCGGGAGTAGATGAGCAGCTCTTC TRBJ2-1 14 TRBD2 - TRBV5-1
CSARGGWSGSYNEQFF TGCAGTGCTAGAGGGGGTTGGAGCGGTTCCTACAATGAGCAGTTCTTC TRBJ2-1 16 - - TRBV20-1
CASSLGGTTSNYGYTF TGTGCCAGCAGCTTAGGGGGGACAACCTCGAACTATGGCTACACCTTC TRBJ1-2 16 - - TRBV7-3
CASSIPPKQPQHF TGTGCCAGTAGTATTCCCCCTAAACAGCCCCAGCATTTT TRBJ1-5 13 - - TRBV19
CASSSGGSKRGNEQFF TGCGCCAGCAGCTCCGGTGGGTCTAAGAGGGGCAATGAGCAGTTCTTC TRBJ2-1 16 - - TRBV5-1
CAISGSARDGYGYTF TGTGCCATCAGTGGGTCAGCCAGGGATGGGTATGGCTACACCTTC TRBJ1-2 15 - - TRBV10-3
CASSEQSGSYNEQFF TGTGCCAGCAGTGAACAAAGCGGTTCCTACAATGAGCAGTTCTTC TRBJ2-1 15 - few TRBV2
CASSHFNVAFF TGTGCCAGCAGCCATTTTAATGTGGCTTTCTTT TRBJ1-1 11 - - TRBV3-1
CSARDLTRNTEVFF TGCAGTGCTAGAGATTTGACGCGGAACACTGAAGTTTTCTTT TRBJ1-1 14 - few TRBV20-1
CSASPLGRSRRGTDTQYF TGCAGTGCTAGCCCTCTTGGTAGATCGAGGAGGGGCACAGATACGCAGTATTTT TRBJ2-3 18 - few TRBV20-1
CSVLLQGGETQYF TGCAGCGTTCTGCTTCAGGGAGGGGAGACCCAGTACTTC TRBJ2-5 13 TRBD2 - TRBV29-1
CASSSHLSTQYF TGTGCCAGCAGTTCGCATCTCAGCACGCAGTATTTT TRBJ2-3 12 - few TRBV12-3/TRBV12-4
CASSLISGADTQYF TGTGCCAGCAGCTTAATATCCGGCGCAGATACGCAGTATTTT TRBJ2-3 14 - - TRBV7-9
CASSREAGNFYEQYF TGTGCCAGCAGCCGTGAGGCGGGGAACTTCTACGAGCAGTACTTC TRBJ2-7 15 - - TRBV4-2
CASSGIYSNQPQHF TGTGCCAGCAGTGGCATCTATAGCAATCAGCCCCAGCATTTT TRBJ1-5 14 - - TRBV25-1
CSARDSGVMYEQYF TGCAGTGCTAGAGATTCAGGGGTTATGTACGAGCAGTACTTC TRBJ2-7 14 - - TRBV20-1
CASSLAGLAGQGADTQYF TGCGCCAGCAGCTTGGCGGGACTAGCGGGACAAGGGGCAGATACGCAGTATTTT TRBJ2-3 18 TRBD2 - TRBV5-1
CSAPGAGANTEAFF TGCAGTGCTCCAGGGGCCGGGGCCAACACTGAAGCTTTCTTT TRBJ1-1 14 - - TRBV20-1
CAISERTSGRANEQFF TGTGCCATCAGTGAGCGGACTAGCGGGAGGGCTAATGAGCAGTTCTTC TRBJ2-1 16 TRBD2 - TRBV10-3
CSVGLLRNEQFF TGCAGCGTCGGGCTTCTAAGGAATGAGCAGTTCTTC TRBJ2-1 12 - - TRBV29-1
CASSLVVAGVSDTQYF TGTGCCAGCAGCTTGGTTGTAGCGGGAGTATCAGATACGCAGTATTTT TRBJ2-3 16 TRBD2 - TRBV5-6
CASSLAIANTGELFF TGTGCCAGCAGTTTGGCTATAGCGAACACCGGGGAGCTGTTTTTT TRBJ2-2 15 - few TRBV27
CASSIWTDKNIQYF TGTGCCAGCAGTATATGGACAGACAAAAACATTCAGTACTTC TRBJ2-4 14 - - TRBV6-1
CSARDRSGRKFF TGCAGTGCTAGAGATCGAAGCGGGAGAAAGTTCTTC TRBJ2-1 12 TRBD2 - TRBV20-1
CASSHRGQGSAYEQYF TGCGCCAGCAGCCACCGCGGACAAGGGTCGGCCTACGAGCAGTACTTC TRBJ2-7 16 - - TRBV4-1
CASRSIVGAAETQYF TGTGCCAGCAGGTCTATCGTGGGAGCGGCGGAGACCCAGTACTTC TRBJ2-5 15 - few TRBV7-6
CSARDFRGPAKNIQYF TGCAGTGCTAGAGATTTTCGGGGCCCAGCCAAAAACATTCAGTACTTC TRBJ2-4 16 - few TRBV20-1
CASSLEVRLAGLHEQYF TGTGCCAGCAGTTTAGAGGTCCGACTAGCGGGATTGCACGAGCAGTACTTC TRBJ2-7 17 TRBD2 - TRBV12-3/TRBV12-4
CSVSGDRWNTEAFF TGCAGCGTGAGCGGGGACAGGTGGAACACTGAAGCTTTCTTT TRBJ1-1 14 TRBD1 - TRBV29-1
CATRTAGTDSTQPQHF TGTGCCACTCGAACCGCCGGGACAGATAGCACTCAGCCCCAGCATTTT TRBJ1-5 16 TRBD1 few TRBV18
CASSIRRDRPNQPQHF TGTGCCAGCAGTATTCGCCGGGACAGGCCGAATCAGCCCCAGCATTTT TRBJ1-5 16 TRBD1 - TRBV28
CAISEGQPPDTQYF TGTGCCATCAGTGAGGGACAGCCCCCAGATACGCAGTATTTT TRBJ2-3 14 - - TRBV10-3
CASNLAGGTGELFF TGTGCCAGCAACTTAGCGGGTGGGACCGGGGAGCTGTTTTTT TRBJ2-2 14 TRBD2 - TRBV27
CASSEWGGVTEAFF TGTGCCAGCAGTGAATGGGGGGGCGTCACTGAAGCTTTCTTT TRBJ1-1 14 - few TRBV6-1
CSVDRQGSDTQYF TGCAGCGTTGATAGACAGGGTTCAGATACGCAGTATTTT TRBJ2-3 13 TRBD1 - TRBV29-1
CASSSPGQGPTTEAFF TGTGCCAGCAGCTCCCCGGGACAGGGGCCTACCACTGAAGCTTTCTTT TRBJ1-1 16 TRBD1 few TRBV7-9
CSAQMEGLAEDEQFF TGCAGCGCACAAATGGAGGGACTAGCGGAGGATGAGCAGTTCTTC TRBJ2-1 15 TRBD2 - TRBV29-1
CASSFASGTQETQYF TGTGCCAGCAGTTTCGCTAGCGGGACCCAAGAGACCCAGTACTTC TRBJ2-5 15 TRBD2 - TRBV12-3/TRBV12-4
CASSEQAASRNEQFF TGTGCCAGCAGTGAACAGGCAGCTAGTAGGAATGAGCAGTTCTTC TRBJ2-1 15 - - TRBV6-1
CASRNDRIGELFF TGCGCCAGCAGGAACGATCGAATCGGGGAGCTGTTTTTT TRBJ2-2 13 - - TRBV10-2
CASSPLGQTAKNIQYF TGTGCCAGCAGCCCCCTCGGACAGACGGCCAAAAACATTCAGTACTTC TRBJ2-4 16 - few TRBV9
CASSPDLGRTDTQYF TGTGCCAGCTCACCAGACCTGGGGAGAACAGATACGCAGTATTTT TRBJ2-3 15 - - TRBV18
CASSLAGVGETQYF TGCGCCAGCAGCTTGGCGGGAGTGGGAGAGACCCAGTACTTC TRBJ2-5 14 - many TRBV5-1
CASSKWTGETLQYEQYF TGCGCCAGCAGCAAATGGACAGGAGAGACTCTGCAATACGAGCAGTACTTC TRBJ2-7 17 TRBD1 - TRBV5-1
CASSLSRSSYEQYF TGTGCCAGCAGCTTATCCAGGAGCTCCTACGAGCAGTACTTC TRBJ2-7 14 - - TRBV7-9
CASSLTMGGRYNEQFF TGCGCCAGCAGCCTGACTATGGGCGGGAGATACAATGAGCAGTTCTTC TRBJ2-1 16 TRBD2 - TRBV5-1
CATSRGLAGASNEQFF TGTGCCACCAGCAGAGGACTAGCGGGAGCCTCAAATGAGCAGTTCTTC TRBJ2-1 16 TRBD2 few TRBV15
CASSPDTGKDTQYF TGTGCCAGCAGCCCGGACACCGGTAAAGATACGCAGTATTTT TRBJ2-3 14 - - TRBV4-2
CAISETGLLTDEQYF TGTGCCATCAGTGAAACAGGCTTGCTTACGGACGAGCAGTACTTC TRBJ2-7 15 - - TRBV10-3